A single sample is the source of the 21 T cell receptor beta chains below, sequenced in a study of T cells after posttransplantation cyclophosphamide. Treatment was busulfan-fludarabine conditioning, a marrow graft, and cyclophosphamide on days +3 and +4. Measured with immunoSEQ multiplex PCR; TCRdb has only the in-frame clones, and not every one. Observed in the sample are about 3,300 clones, none of them singletons. The sample here was PBMCs, taken after allogeneic stem cell transplant with posttransplant cyclophosphamide. The receptors stem from a male patient aged 30 to 39 who received an allogeneic stem cell transplant from a related donor, was CMV-positive, and had acute GVHD only. Some of the T cells may derive from the graft donor.

Many counts were recorded for this clone. The V call is TRBV18, the J call TRBJ2-7; a possible D gene is TRBD1 (5 bases). V was trimmed by 2 bases and J by 1 base, leaving 9 bases between them. The germline CDR1 and CDR2 sequences are KGHSH and LQKENI. The length of the CDR3 is 14 residues. The CDR3: CASSPISGSYEQYF. The CDR3 region has the DNA TGTGCCAGCTCACCAATCTCAGGGTCCTACGAGCAGTACTTC.

CDR3 region: CASSPAGAYYNEQFF. DNA of the CDR3: TGTGCCAGCAGCCCAGCGGGGGCCTACTACAATGAGCAGTTCTTC. The chain recombines TRBV6-1 with TRBJ2-1, with 8 nucleotides matching TRBD2. J gave up 3 bases and V 6 bases, and 7 bases lay outside the gene matches. There are 15 residues in the CDR3. Germline CDR1 reads MNHNS; CDR2 reads SASEGT.

This clone was seen many times. The chain combines TRBV5-1 with TRBJ1-1; D possibly corresponds to TRBD1 (5 bases). The V gene's germline CDR1 is SGHRS and CDR2 YFSETQ. V dropped 1 base and J dropped 5 bases, with 15 bases sitting between them. The CDR3 length is 15 residues. The CDR3 DNA sequence: TGCGCCAGCAGCTTGCAAATACGGGGGAGGACTGAAGCTTTCTTT. This codes for CASSLQIRGRTEAFF.

Ten or more counts support this clone. The chain is built from TRBV5-1 and TRBJ1-5; weak D call: TRBD1 (6 bases). The CDR3 sequence is 15 residues long. Per germline, CDR1 SGHRS and CDR2 YFSETQ. Trimming stripped 7 bases from V and 2 bases from J, with 16 bases between. Here the CDR3 reads CASRLGGGGNQPQHF. CDR3 nucleotides: TGCGCCAGCCGCCTGGGGGGGGGCGGCAATCAGCCCCAGCATTTT.

This clone is labeled as medium-sized. This sequence joins TRBV10-3 and TRBJ2-1; 7 bases agree with TRBD2. The CDR3 runs to 13 residues. J was trimmed by 5 bases and V by 6 bases; bases with no gene match: 4. CDR1 ENHRY and CDR2 SYGVKD come from the germline V gene. The CDR3 loop is CAIRAGTDNEQFF. The DNA of the CDR3 is TGTGCCATCAGAGCGGGGACCGACAATGAGCAGTTCTTC.

This clone has ten or more counts. V and J are TRBV7-2 and TRBJ1-2; 7 bases line up with TRBD1. The CDR3 runs to 14 residues. V was clipped by 4 bases and J by 4 bases; unmatched bases: 6. Germline lookup yields CDR1 SGHTA and CDR2 FQGNSA. CDR3 in DNA: TGTGCCAGCAGCTCTCAGGGGGGAGGCTATGGCTACACCTTC. It specifies CASSSQGGGYGYTF.

This clone was counted many times. V is TRBV12-3 or TRBV12-4 and J is TRBJ1-2; tentative D call: TRBD1 (5 bases). Trimming pared 5 bases from V and 7 bases from J, leaving 14 bases between. CDR3 length: 13 amino acids. In DNA form, the CDR3 reads TGTGCCAGCAGTCCCCGGGGGGAGGGTGGCTACACCTTC. Translated: CASSPRGEGGYTF.

This clone was counted many times. The chain employs TRBV7-2 and TRBJ2-2; D is undetermined. Germline V gene sequence: CDR1 SGHTA, CDR2 FQGNSA. The CDR3 totals 12 residues. Trimming shortened V by 4 bases and J by 4 bases, and 4 bases separated the two germline ends. CDR3 amino acids: CASSSRTGELFF. In DNA, the CDR3 is TGTGCCAGCAGCTCCCGCACCGGGGAGCTGTTTTTT.

This clone was seen at least ten times. The CDR3 spells CASRHQDQPQHF. CDR3 bases: TGTGCCAGCAGACATCAGGATCAGCCCCAGCATTTT. The chain combines TRBV6-1 with TRBJ1-5; no reliable D call. The V and J ends lost 6 bases and 5 bases respectively, with 8 bases between them. This CDR3 has 12 amino acids. The germline CDR1 and CDR2 sequences are MNHNS and SASEGT.

At least ten counts were recorded for this clone. The chain uses TRBV5-4 and TRBJ2-1; D might be TRBD1 (6 bases). V lost 3 bases and J lost 10, with 8 bases in between. Germline assignment: CDR1 SGHNT and CDR2 YYREEE (reference sequence). The CDR3 has 11 amino acids. CDR3 residues: CASSSGTEQFF. DNA of the CDR3: TGTGCCAGCAGCTCCGGGACAGAGCAGTTCTTC.

This clone was seen ten or more times. The chain recombines TRBV19 with TRBJ2-3, with D possibly TRBD1 on 5 matching bases. V lost 5 bases and J 3 bases, leaving 9 bases between the germline ends. This CDR3 is 13 amino acids long. Germline loops: CDR1 LNHDA, CDR2 SQIVND (reference sequence). CDR3 loop: CASSLSGTDTQYF. CDR3 sequence (DNA): TGTGCCAGTAGTCTTTCAGGGACAGATACGCAGTATTTT.

Many counts were recorded for this clone. The J gene is TRBJ1-1, the V gene TRBV11-2; 8 bases match TRBD1. CDR3 size: 16 residues. With 1 base clipped from V and 0 bases from J, the junction kept 4 bases outside the gene matches. Germline V CDR1 and CDR2: SGHAT, FQNNGV. CDR3 in amino acids: CASSLARQGMNTEAFF. As DNA, the CDR3 is TGTGCCAGCAGCTTAGCGAGACAGGGGATGAACACTGAAGCTTTCTTT.

In its sample, this clone was seen many times. This chain connects TRBV6-1 to TRBJ2-7; possible D gene TRBD1, 6 bases. The V gene's germline CDR1 is MNHNS and CDR2 SASEGT. Trimming pared 5 bases from V and 0 bases from J, leaving 11 bases between. The CDR3 extends over 14 amino acids. Written as DNA, the CDR3 is TGTGCCAGCAGTTTTACAGGGTCCTCCTACGAGCAGTACTTC. As protein: CASSFTGSSYEQYF.

This clone is medium-sized (0.01 to 0.1%). The chain uses TRBV10-3 and TRBJ1-2, with 8 bases matching TRBD1. The CDR3 loop spans 15 amino acids. The germline gives CDR1 ENHRY, CDR2 SYGVKD. Trimming removed 3 bases from V and 8 bases from J; junction bases left unmatched: 11. CDR3 amino acids: CAISDWQGASQGYTF. CDR3 sequence (DNA): TGTGCCATCAGTGATTGGCAGGGGGCTAGTCAGGGCTACACCTTC.

This clone has ten or more counts. The rearrangement links TRBV6-1 to TRBJ1-2, with 8 bases aligning to TRBD1. Germline V gene lookup returns CDR1 MNHNS and CDR2 SASEGT. The ends lost 6 bases at V and 5 bases at J; junction bases unmatched: 5. This CDR3 is built from 13 residues. Here the CDR3 reads CASRSGQVYGYTF. CDR3 bases: TGTGCCAGCAGATCGGGACAGGTATATGGCTACACCTTC.

This clone was seen at least ten times. The chain has TRBV6-5 and TRBJ1-5, with 10 bases identical to TRBD1. This CDR3 comprises 14 residues. Trimming removed 2 bases from V and 5 bases from J; junction bases left unmatched: 0. Germline V gives CDR1 MNHEY, CDR2 SVGAGI. This chain's CDR3 is CASSYGTGDQPQHF. The CDR3 DNA reads as TGTGCCAGCAGTTACGGGACAGGGGATCAGCCCCAGCATTTT.

This clone was recorded at least ten times. The rearrangement links TRBV19 to TRBJ1-5; 7 nucleotides line up with TRBD1. The length of the CDR3 is 16 residues. V shed 5 bases and J 0 bases; nucleotides not matched to a gene: 7. CDR1 and CDR2 (germline): LNHDA, SQIVND (reference sequence). DNA of the CDR3: TGTGCCAGTAGTCCCAGACAGGGAGGTAGCAATCAGCCCCAGCATTTT. Amino acids: CASSPRQGGSNQPQHF.

This clone was observed at least ten times. The J gene is TRBJ1-4, the V gene TRBV12-3 or TRBV12-4; 8 positions match TRBD1. V was clipped by 3 bases and J by 7 bases; unmatched bases: 10. The CDR3 has 16 amino acids. CDR3 nucleotides: TGTGCCAGCAGTTTTCAGCCGGGACAGGAATTTGAAAAACTGTTTTTT. This encodes CASSFQPGQEFEKLFF.

This clone was recorded at least ten times. The chain uses TRBV5-1 and TRBJ1-1, with TRBD1 as a possible D gene (6 bases). V lost 0 bases, J lost 7 bases, and 10 bases lay in between. This CDR3 contains 13 residues. CDR1 SGHRS and CDR2 YFSETQ come from the germline V gene. The CDR3 spells CASSLAEGVEAFF. In DNA, the CDR3 is TGCGCCAGCAGCTTGGCGGAGGGGGTTGAAGCTTTCTTT.

This clone has a handful of counts. The rearrangement links TRBV25-1 to TRBJ2-5; 7 bases are a match to TRBD1. V lost 5 bases to trimming and J lost 3 bases; unmatched junction nucleotides: 9. Germline CDR1 and CDR2: MGHDK and SYGVNS. CDR3 length: 15 amino acids. The chain's CDR3 is CASSWTGAAEETQYF. The CDR3 coding sequence is TGTGCCAGCAGTTGGACAGGCGCTGCCGAAGAGACCCAGTACTTC.

This clone is judged medium-sized. The chain is built from TRBV19 and TRBJ1-2, with D perhaps matching TRBD1 (5 bases). The ends were cut back, 5 bases at V and 5 bases at J, with 18 bases in the middle. Germline lookup yields CDR1 LNHDA and CDR2 SQIVND (reference sequence). CDR3 length: 15 residues. As DNA, the CDR3 is TGTGCCAGTAGTTTCATCCGCCCGGGACTGTATGGCTACACCTTC. It specifies CASSFIRPGLYGYTF.